The T cell receptor (beta chain) described here comes from a study of shared clonotypes between healthy human individuals. For the study at large: Each donor contributed plates that comprised three CD4 naive, three CD4 memory, two CD8 naive and one CD8 memory. General study points: When naive CD4 clonotypes were compared across several donors, 4% to 5.5% were shared. Donor scarcity curtailed the genetic and exposure-history diversity represented herein.

CD8 cells classed as naive were CD45RO-negative and positively selected for CCR7, excluding terminally differentiated effector memory CD45RA+ cells. This CDR3 region has 16 residues. The V segment lost 2 bases and the J segment 4 bases; nucleotides outside the gene matches: 5. Looked up from germline, CDR1 is MNHEY and CDR2 is SMNVEV (reference sequence). It was across several immunoSEQ plates that each subset's genomic DNA was evenly split. This table comes from immunoSEQ multiplex PCR, and its TCRdb copy is limited to in-frame clones, with some not included. The table lists roughly 2,000,000 clones, about 94% of them singletons. Remarks on this clone: The antigen remains undetermined.

The sequence was collected from a man aged 18 to 35 in good health. Some clones in this sample may be carry-over from other donors' samples. The source material was naive CD8+ T cells from PBMCs. The rearrangement links TRBV27 to TRBJ1-1; TRBD1 agrees at 12 bases. The CDR3 sequence: CASSLRDRGPGTEAFF. The CDR3 DNA reads as TGTGCCAGCAGTTTAAGGGACAGGGGGCCTGGCACTGAAGCTTTCTTT.